This T cell receptor beta chain was sequenced for a study of T cell responses to AZD1222 COVID-19 vaccine. The study, taken as a whole, reports: Reports indicate that nearly half of spike-specific TCRs are directed at unmutated variant regions. Spike regions recognized by vaccine-associated CD4 TCRs spanned the protein, led by 160-218 and 743-854. Spike-specific TCR breadth and depth were elevated following two AZD1222 doses.

Repertoires were generated with immunoSEQ multiplex PCR, while TCRdb's copy carries only in-frame clones and drops some. This sample has some 170,000 clones, with 88% found just once. CDR3 length equals 12 residues. V shed 4 bases, J shed 6 bases, and the junction held 3 bases outside the gene matches. Germline loops: CDR1 GTSNPN, CDR2 SVGIG (reference sequence). Regarding this clone: The antigen is not known.

The sequenced sample was peripheral blood, obtained 28 days after the second AZD1222 dose. The chain has TRBV30 and TRBJ1-2; 9 nucleotides line up with TRBD1. This receptor was obtained from an adult who received the AZD1222 COVID-19 vaccine. For the CDR3, the DNA is TGTGCCTGGAACAGGGGGCTAAATGGCTACACCTTC. This translates into CAWNRGLNGYTF.